This T cell receptor (beta chain) comes out of a study of response to subunit inactivated influenza vaccine. Study-wide findings and caveats: Few additional T cells are recruited per seasonal influenza vaccination, authors suggested.

TCRdb itself ran the RT-PCR reads through MiXCR, one entry per CDR3 protein. Of 280,000 or so distinct CDR3 sequences in the sample, around a fifth were seen once. There are a few counts of this clonotype. What it recognizes is unknown. The V gene end was trimmed by 4 bases and the J gene end by 8 bases; junction bases not matched to a gene: 5. This CDR3 is built from 14 residues. CDR1 is SGHAT and CDR2 is FQNNGV in the germline V gene. This chain links TRBV11-2 with TRBJ2-7; 13 positions match TRBD2. This TCR was recovered from a man in his fifties or sixties who received an inactivated influenza vaccine. Specimen: PBMCs from blood, collected 21 months after vaccination. CDR3 DNA sequence: TGTGCCAGCAGCTACGGACTAGCGGGAGCTCAGCAGTACTTC. Its translation: CASSYGLAGAQQYF.